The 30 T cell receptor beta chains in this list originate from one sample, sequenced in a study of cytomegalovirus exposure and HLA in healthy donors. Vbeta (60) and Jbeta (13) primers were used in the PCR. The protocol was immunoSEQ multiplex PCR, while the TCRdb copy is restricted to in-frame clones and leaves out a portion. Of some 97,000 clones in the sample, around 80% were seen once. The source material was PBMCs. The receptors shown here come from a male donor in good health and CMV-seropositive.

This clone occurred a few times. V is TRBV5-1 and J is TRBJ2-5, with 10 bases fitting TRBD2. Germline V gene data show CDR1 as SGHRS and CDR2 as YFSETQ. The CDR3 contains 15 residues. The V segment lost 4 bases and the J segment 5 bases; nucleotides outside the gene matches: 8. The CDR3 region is CASSPRAGGLETQYF. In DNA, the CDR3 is TGCGCCAGCAGCCCCAGAGCGGGGGGGCTGGAGACCCAGTACTTC. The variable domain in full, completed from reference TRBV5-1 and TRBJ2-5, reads KAGVTQTPRYLIKTRGQQVTLSCSPISGHRSVSWYQQTPGQGLQFLFEYFSETQRNKGNFPGRFSGRQFSNSRSEMNVSTLELGDSALYLCASSPRAGGLETQYFGPGTRLLVL.

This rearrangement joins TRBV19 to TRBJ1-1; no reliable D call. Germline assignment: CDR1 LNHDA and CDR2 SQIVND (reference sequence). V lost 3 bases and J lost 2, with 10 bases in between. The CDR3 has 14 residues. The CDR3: CASSIMGYNTEAFF. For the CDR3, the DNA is TGTGCCAGTAGTATTATGGGCTATAACACTGAAGCTTTCTTT.

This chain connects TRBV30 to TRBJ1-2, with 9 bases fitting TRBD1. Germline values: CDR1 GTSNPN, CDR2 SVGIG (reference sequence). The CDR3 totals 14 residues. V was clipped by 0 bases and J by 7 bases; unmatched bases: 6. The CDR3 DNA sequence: TGTGCCTGGAGTGTACCGGGACAGGGATTTGGCTACACCTTC. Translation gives CAWSVPGQGFGYTF.

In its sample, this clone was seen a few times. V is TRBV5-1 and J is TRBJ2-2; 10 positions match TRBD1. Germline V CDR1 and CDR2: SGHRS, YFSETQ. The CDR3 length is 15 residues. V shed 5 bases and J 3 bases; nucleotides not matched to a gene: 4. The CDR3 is CASSSGTGDTGELFF. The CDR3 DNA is TGCGCCAGCAGTTCCGGGACAGGGGACACCGGGGAGCTGTTTTTT.

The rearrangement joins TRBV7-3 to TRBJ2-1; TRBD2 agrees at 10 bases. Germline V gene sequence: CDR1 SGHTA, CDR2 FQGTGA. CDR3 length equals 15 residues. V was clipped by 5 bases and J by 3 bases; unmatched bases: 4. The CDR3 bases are TGTGCCAGCAGCCGCACTAGCGGGGACTACAATGAGCAGTTCTTC. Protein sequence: CASSRTSGDYNEQFF. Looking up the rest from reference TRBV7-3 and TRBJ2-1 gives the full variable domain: GAGVSQTPSNKVTEKGKYVELRCDPISGHTALYWYRQSLGQGPEFLIYFQGTGAADDSGLPNDRFFAVRPEGSVSTLKIQRTERGDSAVYLCASSRTSGDYNEQFFGPGTRLTVL.

The CDR3 DNA sequence: TGTGCCATCCGCACCGAGAGCGGCAGGGAGGGAAACTATGGCTACACCTTC. Its protein product is CAIRTESGREGNYGYTF. The rearrangement joins TRBV10-3 to TRBJ1-2; the D gene is possibly TRBD1 (5 bases). With 8 bases removed from V and 2 bases from J, the gap between germline ends came to 24 bases. Germline CDR1 reads ENHRY; CDR2 reads SYGVKD. The CDR3 has 17 amino acids.

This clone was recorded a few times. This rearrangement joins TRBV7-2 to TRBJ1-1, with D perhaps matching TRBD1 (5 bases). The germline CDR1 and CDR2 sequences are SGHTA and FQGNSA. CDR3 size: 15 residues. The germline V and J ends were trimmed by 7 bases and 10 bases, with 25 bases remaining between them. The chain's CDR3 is CASTTRGLGDGGAFF. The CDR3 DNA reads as TGTGCCAGCACAACGAGAGGGCTGGGGGACGGGGGAGCTTTCTTT.

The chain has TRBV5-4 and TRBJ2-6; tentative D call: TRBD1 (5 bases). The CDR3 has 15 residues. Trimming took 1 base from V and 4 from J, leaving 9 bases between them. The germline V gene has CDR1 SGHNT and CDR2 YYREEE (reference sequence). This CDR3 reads CASSLQGTGANVLTF. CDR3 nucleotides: TGTGCCAGCAGCTTGCAGGGAACAGGGGCCAACGTCCTGACTTTC.

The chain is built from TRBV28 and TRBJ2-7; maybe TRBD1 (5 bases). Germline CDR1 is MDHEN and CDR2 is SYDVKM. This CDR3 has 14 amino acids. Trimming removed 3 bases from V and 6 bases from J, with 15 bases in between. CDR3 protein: CASSFPARAGEQYF. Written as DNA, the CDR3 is TGTGCCAGCAGTTTTCCCGCCAGGGCTGGCGAGCAGTACTTC.

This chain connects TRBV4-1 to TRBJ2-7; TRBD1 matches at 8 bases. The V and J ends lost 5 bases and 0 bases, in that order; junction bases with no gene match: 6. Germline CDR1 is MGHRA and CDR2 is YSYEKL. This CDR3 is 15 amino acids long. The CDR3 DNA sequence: TGCGCCAGCAGCAGCCGGACAGGGCTCTCCTACGAGCAGTACTTC. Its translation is CASSSRTGLSYEQYF.

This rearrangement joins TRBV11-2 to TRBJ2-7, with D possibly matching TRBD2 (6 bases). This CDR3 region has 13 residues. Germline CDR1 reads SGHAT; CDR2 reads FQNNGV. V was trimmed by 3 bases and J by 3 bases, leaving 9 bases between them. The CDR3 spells CASSFGTFYEQYF. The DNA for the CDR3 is TGTGCCAGCAGCTTCGGGACTTTCTACGAGCAGTACTTC. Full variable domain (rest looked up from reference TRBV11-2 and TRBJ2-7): EAGVAQSPRYKIIEKRQSVAFWCNPISGHATLYWYQQILGQGPKLLIQFQNNGVVDDSQLPKDRFSAERLKGVDSTLKIQPAKLEDSAVYLCASSFGTFYEQYFGPGTRLTVT.

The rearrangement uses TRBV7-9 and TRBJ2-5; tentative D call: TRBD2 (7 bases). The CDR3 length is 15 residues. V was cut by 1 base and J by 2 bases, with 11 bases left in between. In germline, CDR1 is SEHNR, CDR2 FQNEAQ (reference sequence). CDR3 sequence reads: CASSLEGGPQETQYF. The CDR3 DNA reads TGTGCCAGCAGCTTAGAGGGGGGGCCTCAAGAGACCCAGTACTTC.

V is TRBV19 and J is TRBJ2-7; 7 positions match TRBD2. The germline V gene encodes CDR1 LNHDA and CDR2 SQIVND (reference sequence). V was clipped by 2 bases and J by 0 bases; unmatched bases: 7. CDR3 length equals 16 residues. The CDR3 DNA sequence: TGTGCCAGTAGTATAAGGGGCGGGACTACCTCCTACGAGCAGTACTTC. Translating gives CASSIRGGTTSYEQYF.

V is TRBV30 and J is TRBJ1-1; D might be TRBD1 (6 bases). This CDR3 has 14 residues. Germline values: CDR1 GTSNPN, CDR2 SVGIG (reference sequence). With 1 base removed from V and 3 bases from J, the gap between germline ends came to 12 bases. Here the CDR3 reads CAWSDTGSDTEAFF. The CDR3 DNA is TGTGCCTGGAGTGACACAGGGTCGGACACTGAAGCTTTCTTT.

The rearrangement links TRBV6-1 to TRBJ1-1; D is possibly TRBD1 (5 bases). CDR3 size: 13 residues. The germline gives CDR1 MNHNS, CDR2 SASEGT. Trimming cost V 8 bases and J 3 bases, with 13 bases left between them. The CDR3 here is CASLRQLYTEAFF. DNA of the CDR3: TGTGCCAGCTTGCGACAGCTATACACTGAAGCTTTCTTT.

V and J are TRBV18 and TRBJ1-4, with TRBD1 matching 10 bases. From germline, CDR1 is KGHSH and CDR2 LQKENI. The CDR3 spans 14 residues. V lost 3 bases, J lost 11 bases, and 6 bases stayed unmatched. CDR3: CASSPFGQGDKLFF. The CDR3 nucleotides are TGTGCCAGCTCACCCTTCGGACAGGGGGACAAACTGTTTTTT.

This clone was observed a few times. The CDR3 loop is CASSYSRGLAETQYF. For the CDR3, the DNA is TGTGCCAGCAGTTACTCGCGAGGACTTGCAGAGACCCAGTACTTC. V usage is TRBV6-5 and J usage is TRBJ2-5, with TRBD2 as a possible D gene (5 bases). The CDR3 contains 15 residues. CDR1 is MNHEY, CDR2 SVGAGI, per germline. V lost 0 bases to trimming and J lost 4 bases, with 12 bases between them.

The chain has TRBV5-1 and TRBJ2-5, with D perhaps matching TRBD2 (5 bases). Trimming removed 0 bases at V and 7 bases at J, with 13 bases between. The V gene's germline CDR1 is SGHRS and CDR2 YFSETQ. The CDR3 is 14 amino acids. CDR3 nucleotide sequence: TGCGCCAGCAGCTTGGACACCGGGGTCCGGACCCAGTACTTC. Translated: CASSLDTGVRTQYF.

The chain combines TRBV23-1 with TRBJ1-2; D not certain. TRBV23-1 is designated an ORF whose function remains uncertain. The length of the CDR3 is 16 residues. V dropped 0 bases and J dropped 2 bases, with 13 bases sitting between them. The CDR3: CASSQSDRTPNYGYTF. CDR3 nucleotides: TGCGCCAGCAGTCAATCAGATAGAACCCCAAACTATGGCTACACCTTC.

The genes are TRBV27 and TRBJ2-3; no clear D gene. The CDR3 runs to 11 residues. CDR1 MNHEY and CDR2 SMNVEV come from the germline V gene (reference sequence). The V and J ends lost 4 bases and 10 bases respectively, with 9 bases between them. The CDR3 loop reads CASSSATAQYF. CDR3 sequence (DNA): TGTGCCAGCAGTTCAGCGACGGCGCAGTATTTT.

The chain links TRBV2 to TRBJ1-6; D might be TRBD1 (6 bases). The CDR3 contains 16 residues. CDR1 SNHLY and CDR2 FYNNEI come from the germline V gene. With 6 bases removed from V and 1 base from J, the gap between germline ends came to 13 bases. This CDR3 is CASSAGAVSYNSPLHF. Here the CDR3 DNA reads TGTGCCAGCAGCGCAGGGGCGGTGTCCTATAATTCACCCCTCCACTTT. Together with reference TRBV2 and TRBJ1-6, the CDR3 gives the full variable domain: EPEVTQTPSHQVTQMGQEVILRCVPISNHLYFYWYRQILGQKVEFLVSFYNNEISEKSEIFDDQFSVERPDGSNFTLKIRSTKLEDSAMYFCASSAGAVSYNSPLHFGNGTRLTVT.

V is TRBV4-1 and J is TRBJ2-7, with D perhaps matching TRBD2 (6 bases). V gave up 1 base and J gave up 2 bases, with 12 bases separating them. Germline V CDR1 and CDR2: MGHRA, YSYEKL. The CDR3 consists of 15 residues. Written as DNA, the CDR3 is TGCGCCAGCAGCCAAGGGGCTAGCGAAACCTACGAGCAGTACTTC. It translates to CASSQGASETYEQYF.

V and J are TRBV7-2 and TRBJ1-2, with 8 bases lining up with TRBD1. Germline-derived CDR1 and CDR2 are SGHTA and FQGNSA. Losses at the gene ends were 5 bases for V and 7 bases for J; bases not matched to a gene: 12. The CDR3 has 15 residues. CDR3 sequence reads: CASSATPGQGSGYTF. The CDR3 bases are TGTGCCAGCAGCGCAACTCCTGGACAGGGTAGTGGCTACACCTTC.

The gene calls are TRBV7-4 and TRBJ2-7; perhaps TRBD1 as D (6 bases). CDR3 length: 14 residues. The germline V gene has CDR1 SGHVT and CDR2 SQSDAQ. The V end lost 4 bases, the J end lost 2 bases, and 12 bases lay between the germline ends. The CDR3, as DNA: TGTGCCAGCAGCTCTAGGGGGATCCCCTACGAGCAGTACTTC. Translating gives CASSSRGIPYEQYF.

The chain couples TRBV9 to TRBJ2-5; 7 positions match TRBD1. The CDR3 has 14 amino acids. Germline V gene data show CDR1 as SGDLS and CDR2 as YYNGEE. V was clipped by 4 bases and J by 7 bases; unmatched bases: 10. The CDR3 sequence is CASSRSDRARTQYF. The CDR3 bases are TGTGCCAGCAGCCGGAGCGACAGGGCCAGGACCCAGTACTTC.

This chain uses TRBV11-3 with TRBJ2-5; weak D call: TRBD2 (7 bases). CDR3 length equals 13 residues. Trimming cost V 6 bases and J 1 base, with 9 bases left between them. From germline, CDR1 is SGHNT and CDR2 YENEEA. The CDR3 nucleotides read TGTGCCAGCAGTCGGGGGGCCCAAGAGACCCAGTACTTC. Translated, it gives CASSRGAQETQYF. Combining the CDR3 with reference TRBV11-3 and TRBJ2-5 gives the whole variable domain EAGVVQSPRYKIIEKKQPVAFWCNPISGHNTLYWYLQNLGQGPELLIRYENEEAVDDSQLPKDRFSAERLKGVDSTLKIQPAELGDSAVYLCASSRGAQETQYFGPGTRLLVL.

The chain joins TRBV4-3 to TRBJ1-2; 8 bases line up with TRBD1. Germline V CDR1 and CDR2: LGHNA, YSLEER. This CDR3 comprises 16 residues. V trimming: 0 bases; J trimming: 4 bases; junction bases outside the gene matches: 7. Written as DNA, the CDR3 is TGCGCCAGCAGCCAAGATGGACAGGGCCAGTTCTATGGCTACACCTTC. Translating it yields CASSQDGQGQFYGYTF.

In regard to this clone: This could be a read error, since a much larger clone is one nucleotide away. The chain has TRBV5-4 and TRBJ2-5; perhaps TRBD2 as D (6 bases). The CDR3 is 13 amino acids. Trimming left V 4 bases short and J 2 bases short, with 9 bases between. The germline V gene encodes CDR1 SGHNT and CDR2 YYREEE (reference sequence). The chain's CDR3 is CASSGTEQETQYF. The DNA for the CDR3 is TGTGCCAGCAGCGGGACTGAACAAGAGACCCAGTACTTC.

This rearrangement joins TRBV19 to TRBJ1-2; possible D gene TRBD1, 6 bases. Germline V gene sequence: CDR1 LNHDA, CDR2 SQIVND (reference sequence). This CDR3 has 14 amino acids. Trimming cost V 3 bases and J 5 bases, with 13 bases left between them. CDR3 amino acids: CASSMWPGTYGYTF. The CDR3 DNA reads TGTGCCAGTAGTATGTGGCCAGGGACATATGGCTACACCTTC.

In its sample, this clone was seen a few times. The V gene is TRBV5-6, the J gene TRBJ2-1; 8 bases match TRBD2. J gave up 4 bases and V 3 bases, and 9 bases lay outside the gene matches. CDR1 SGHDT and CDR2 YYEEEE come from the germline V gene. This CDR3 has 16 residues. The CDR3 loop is CASSYSAGVSYNEQFF. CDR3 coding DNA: TGTGCCAGCAGCTATTCAGCGGGGGTTTCTTACAATGAGCAGTTCTTC.